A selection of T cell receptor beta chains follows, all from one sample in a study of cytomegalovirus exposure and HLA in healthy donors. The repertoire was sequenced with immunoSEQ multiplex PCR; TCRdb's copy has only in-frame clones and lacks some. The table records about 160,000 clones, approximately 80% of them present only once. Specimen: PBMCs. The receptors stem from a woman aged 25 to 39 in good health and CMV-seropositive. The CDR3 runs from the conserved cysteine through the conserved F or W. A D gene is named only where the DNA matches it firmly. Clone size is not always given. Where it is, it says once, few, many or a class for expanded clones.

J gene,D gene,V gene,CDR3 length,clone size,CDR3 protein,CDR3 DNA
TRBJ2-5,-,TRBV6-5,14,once,CASSYGQPWETQYF,TGTGCCAGCAGTTACGGACAGCCATGGGAGACCCAGTACTTC
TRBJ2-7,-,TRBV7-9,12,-,CASSPEVYEQYF,TGTGCCAGCAGCCCCGAGGTCTACGAGCAGTACTTC
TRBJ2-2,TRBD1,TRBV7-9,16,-,CASRWGQGRDTGELFF,TGTGCCAGCAGGTGGGGACAGGGACGGGACACCGGGGAGCTGTTTTTT
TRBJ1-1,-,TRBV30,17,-,CAWSVRGRGKGLTEAFF,TGTGCCTGGAGTGTACGAGGGCGGGGGAAAGGACTCACTGAAGCTTTCTTT
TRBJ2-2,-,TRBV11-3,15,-,CASSPRDLGTGELFF,TGTGCCAGCAGCCCCCGGGACTTAGGGACCGGGGAGCTGTTTTTT
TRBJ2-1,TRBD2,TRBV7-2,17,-,CASSPKRGAGSYNEQFF,TGTGCCAGCAGCCCCAAGCGGGGGGCGGGCTCCTACAATGAGCAGTTCTTC
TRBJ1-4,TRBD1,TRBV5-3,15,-,CARSPRDRVNEKLFF,TGTGCCAGAAGCCCTCGGGACAGGGTTAATGAAAAACTGTTTTTT
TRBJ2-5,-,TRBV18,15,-,CASSPPTTIRETQYF,TGTGCCAGCTCACCACCTACGACAATCCGAGAGACCCAGTACTTC
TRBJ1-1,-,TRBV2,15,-,CASTPRWGVNTEAFF,TGTGCCAGCACCCCGAGGTGGGGGGTGAACACTGAAGCTTTCTTT
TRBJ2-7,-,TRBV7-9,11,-,CASSFTYEQYF,TGTGCCAGCAGCTTTACCTACGAGCAGTACTTC
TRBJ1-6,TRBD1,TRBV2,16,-,CASRSLRGGSNSPLHF,TGTGCCAGCAGGAGTCTTCGAGGGGGCTCAAATTCACCCCTCCACTTT
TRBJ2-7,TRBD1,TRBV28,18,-,CASSPRDRELVGSYEQYF,TGTGCCAGCAGTCCCCGGGACAGGGAGTTGGTGGGGTCCTACGAGCAGTACTTC
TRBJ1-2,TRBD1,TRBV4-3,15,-,CASSQEQGASYGYTF,TGCGCCAGCAGCCAAGAACAGGGGGCTAGCTATGGCTACACCTTC
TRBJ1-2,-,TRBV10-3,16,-,CAISESANRMDYGYTF,TGTGCCATCAGTGAGTCAGCAAACAGAATGGACTATGGCTACACCTTC
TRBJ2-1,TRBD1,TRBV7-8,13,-,CASSARTGGEQFF,TGTGCCAGCAGCGCCCGGACAGGGGGCGAGCAGTTCTTC
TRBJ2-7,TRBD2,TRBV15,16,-,CATSASGTRYDYEQYF,TGTGCCACCAGCGCCTCCGGGACTAGGTATGACTACGAGCAGTACTTC
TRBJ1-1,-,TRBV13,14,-,CASSVGARGTEAFF,TGTGCCAGCAGCGTGGGGGCGCGCGGCACTGAAGCTTTCTTT
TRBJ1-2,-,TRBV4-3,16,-,CASSQDISGDQYGYTF,TGCGCCAGCAGCCAAGATATATCGGGGGATCAATATGGCTACACCTTC
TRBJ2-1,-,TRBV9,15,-,CASSVQRTSYNEQFF,TGTGCCAGCAGCGTCCAGAGGACTTCCTACAATGAGCAGTTCTTC
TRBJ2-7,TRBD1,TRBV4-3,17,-,CASSQGVSQQGAYEQYF,TGCGCCAGCAGCCAAGGGGTTTCACAGCAGGGGGCTTACGAGCAGTACTTC
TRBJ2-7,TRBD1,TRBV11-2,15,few,CASSFNRGRTYEQYF,TGTGCCAGCAGCTTTAACAGGGGTCGAACCTACGAGCAGTACTTC
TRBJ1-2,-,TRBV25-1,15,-,CASSFPITGSYGYTF,TGTGCCAGCAGTTTTCCCATCACAGGGAGCTATGGCTACACCTTC
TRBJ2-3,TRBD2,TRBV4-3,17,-,CASSQVLLAGGGDTQYF,TGCGCCAGCAGCCAAGTCCTACTAGCGGGGGGGGGAGATACGCAGTATTTT
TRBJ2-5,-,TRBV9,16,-,CASSVGRGLVKETQYF,TGTGCCAGCAGCGTAGGGAGAGGGCTTGTCAAAGAGACCCAGTACTTC
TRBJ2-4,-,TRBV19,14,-,CASSIAPRLNIQYF,TGTGCCAGTAGTATAGCACCGCGTCTAAACATTCAGTACTTC
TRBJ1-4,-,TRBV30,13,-,CAWSVQVNEKLFF,TGTGCCTGGAGTGTACAGGTTAATGAAAAACTGTTTTTT
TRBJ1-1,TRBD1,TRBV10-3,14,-,CAITRTGENTEAFF,TGTGCCATCACCCGGACAGGGGAGAACACTGAAGCTTTCTTT
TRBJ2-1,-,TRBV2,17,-,CASSLNILVTRLNEQFF,TGTGCCAGCAGTCTTAACATACTAGTGACCCGTCTCAATGAGCAGTTCTTC
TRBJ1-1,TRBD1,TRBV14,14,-,CASSPQGWNTEAFF,TGTGCCAGCAGCCCACAGGGGTGGAACACTGAAGCTTTCTTT
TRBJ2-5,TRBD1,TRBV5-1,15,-,CASSVVQGAYGTQYF,TGCGCCAGCAGCGTGGTTCAGGGGGCATACGGGACCCAGTACTTC
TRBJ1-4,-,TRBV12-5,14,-,CASGRRGGNEKLFF,TGTGCTAGTGGCCGGCGGGGAGGCAACGAAAAACTGTTTTTT
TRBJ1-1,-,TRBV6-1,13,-,CASTKDSTTKAFF,TGTGCCAGCACAAAGGACAGTACGACCAAGGCTTTCTTT
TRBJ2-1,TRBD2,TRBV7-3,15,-,CASSSSGGGYNEQFF,TGTGCCAGCAGCTCAAGCGGGGGTGGTTACAATGAGCAGTTCTTC
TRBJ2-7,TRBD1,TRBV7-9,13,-,CASRTGGSYEQYF,TGTGCCAGCAGAACAGGGGGGTCCTACGAGCAGTACTTC
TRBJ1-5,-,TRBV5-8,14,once,CASSLLAANQPQHF,TGTGCCAGCAGCTTGTTGGCGGCTAATCAGCCCCAGCATTTT
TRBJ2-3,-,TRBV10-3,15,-,CAISVASVGTDTQYF,TGTGCCATCAGTGTAGCTAGCGTAGGCACAGATACGCAGTATTTT
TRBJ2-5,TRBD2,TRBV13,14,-,CASSPYLAGETQYF,TGTGCCAGCAGCCCTTACCTAGCGGGGGAGACCCAGTACTTC
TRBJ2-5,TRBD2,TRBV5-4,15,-,CASGTSGGLQETQYF,TGTGCCAGCGGGACTAGCGGGGGACTACAAGAGACCCAGTACTTC
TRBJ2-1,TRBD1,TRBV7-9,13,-,CSSSLGDRREQFF,TGTTCCAGCAGCTTAGGGGACAGACGTGAGCAGTTCTTC
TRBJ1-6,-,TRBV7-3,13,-,CASSSLHNSPLHF,TGTGCCAGCAGCTCCCTACATAATTCACCCCTCCACTTT